This TCR beta chain was captured in a study of technical replicates of blood from a few donors. Produced via immunoSEQ multiplex PCR; TCRdb's table is partial and in-frame only. This table has about 98,000 clones, around 95% appearing once. The receptor was isolated from a human donor in good health. What was sequenced was T cells isolated from PBMCs.

The CDR3 region is CASRGAAGMDEQFF. CDR3 DNA sequence: TGTGCCAGCAGGGGGGCCGCAGGGATGGATGAGCAGTTCTTC. The rearrangement links TRBV9 to TRBJ2-1, with D perhaps TRBD1 (6 bases). The CDR3 extends over 14 amino acids. V was cut by 5 bases and J by 8 bases, with 17 bases left in between. CDR1 is SGDLS and CDR2 is YYNGEE in the germline V gene.